This T cell receptor (beta chain) was documented in a study of blood T cell repertoires in COVID-19. Overall study: Donors in the United States, Italy and Spain gave samples during acute or convalescent COVID-19.

This clone came up once. The method was immunoSEQ multiplex PCR; TCRdb's version includes in-frame clones alone and lacks a portion of them. The sample carries 330,000 or so clones, 88% recorded once. With 4 bases removed from V and 0 bases from J, the gap between germline ends came to 11 bases. The CDR3 has 15 residues. Germline CDR1 is SGHRS and CDR2 is YFSETQ. Two negative PCRs, clearance, or symptom resolution had been documented for recovered Cohort 3 donors. The specimen sequenced was PBMCs or T cells enriched from blood (not recorded which). The genes are TRBV5-1 and TRBJ1-3; D perhaps matches TRBD1 (6 bases). This TCR was recovered from a man aged 25-40 years who had recovered from COVID-19. CDR3 bases: TGCGCCAGCAGCGCAGACAGGATCTCTGGAAACACCATATATTTT. The encoded protein is CASSADRISGNTIYF.